The 30 T cell receptor beta chains in this list originate from one sample, sequenced in a study of OX40 agonist ivuxolimab in advanced cancers. The assay was immunoSEQ multiplex PCR, and TCRdb's table has in-frame clones only and misses some. The table shows 5,600 or so clones, with over 55% occurring only once. Sequenced here: CD4+ or CD8+ T cells sorted from blood, sampled in a trial of the OX40 agonist ivuxolimab. These receptors all stem from an adult with an advanced solid tumor such as melanoma, head and neck, liver or kidney cancer.

This chain joins TRBV6-9 and TRBJ2-3; TRBD2 is a possible D gene (5 bases). The germline V gene encodes CDR1 MNHGY and CDR2 SVAAGI. The CDR3 is made up of 13 amino acids. V lost 5 bases, J lost 7 bases, and 13 bases lay in between. CDR3 residues: CASSGRARYTQYF. In DNA form, the CDR3 reads TGTGCCAGCAGTGGGCGGGCTAGGTATACGCAGTATTTT.

The V call is TRBV30, the J call TRBJ2-7; no reliable D call. Trimming pared 2 bases from V and 0 bases from J, leaving 11 bases between. Germline V gives CDR1 GTSNPN, CDR2 SVGIG (reference sequence). This CDR3 region has 14 residues. CDR3 protein: CAWSPTLSSYEQYF. The CDR3 DNA reads as TGTGCCTGGAGTCCCACTTTGAGCTCCTACGAGCAGTACTTC.

The V and J genes are TRBV7-2 and TRBJ1-2; D is ambiguous. The CDR3 is 13 amino acids. The germline CDR1 and CDR2 sequences are SGHTA and FQGNSA. Trimming left V 2 bases short and J 8 bases short, with 12 bases between. The CDR3: CASSLQREGGYTF. The CDR3, as DNA: TGTGCCAGCAGCTTACAGAGGGAAGGAGGCTACACCTTC.

The V gene is TRBV19, the J gene TRBJ1-1, with D unresolved. Per the germline V gene, CDR1 is LNHDA and CDR2 is SQIVND (reference sequence). The CDR3 length is 10 residues. Trimming took 5 bases from V and 3 from J, leaving 1 base between them. The chain's CDR3 is CASSDTEAFF. The CDR3 DNA reads as TGTGCCAGTAGTGACACTGAAGCTTTCTTT.

This clone was counted once. A read error is the likely source, as a far larger clone sits one nucleotide away. V is TRBV6-6 and J is TRBJ1-1; D unclear. V lost 6 bases and J lost 4, with 15 bases in between. Germline V gene lookup returns CDR1 MNHNY and CDR2 SVGAGI (reference sequence). This CDR3 comprises 14 residues. CDR3 sequence reads: CASREAGLGTEAFF. The CDR3 bases are TGTGCCAGCAGGGAGGCAGGTTTGGGCACTGAAGCTTTCTTT.

This rearrangement joins TRBV9 to TRBJ2-3; D gene ambiguous. CDR3 size: 13 residues. Germline-derived CDR1 and CDR2 are SGDLS and YYNGEE. The V end lost 0 bases, the J end lost 1 base, and 3 bases lay between the germline ends. The CDR3 reads CASSVDRTDTQYF. In nucleotides, the CDR3 is TGTGCCAGCAGCGTAGACCGCACAGATACGCAGTATTTT.

This clone occurred a few times. The chain combines TRBV4-3 with TRBJ2-2; 7 bases are shared with TRBD1. The CDR3 has 16 residues. In germline, CDR1 is LGHNA, CDR2 YSLEER. J was trimmed by 6 bases and V by 0 bases; bases with no gene match: 7. CDR3 amino acids: CASSQEIPGGSGELFF. CDR3 in DNA: TGCGCCAGCAGCCAAGAAATTCCAGGGGGATCCGGGGAGCTGTTTTTT.

V gene TRBV4-3 combines with J gene TRBJ2-1; TRBD1 matches 8 bases. The J segment lost 10 bases and the V segment lost 4 bases, leaving 6 bases of the junction unmatched. The CDR3 sequence is 13 residues long. The V gene's germline CDR1 is LGHNA and CDR2 YSLEER. The CDR3 bases are TGCGCCAGCAGCCTTGACAGGGGTTGGGAGCAGTTCTTC. Protein sequence: CASSLDRGWEQFF.

CDR3 in amino acids: CASSFKILAGTGELFF. The CDR3 DNA is TGTGCCAGCAGCTTTAAAATCTTAGCGGGCACCGGGGAGCTGTTTTTT. The chain has TRBV7-2 and TRBJ2-2, with TRBD2 matching over 7 bases. This CDR3 comprises 16 residues. The junction had 8 bases not matched to a gene; V was cut back by 3 bases and J by 4 bases. Germline CDR1 SGHTA, CDR2 FQGNSA.

A note on this clone: One end of the junction varies from germline; a read error may be responsible. The chain links TRBV7-7 to TRBJ2-7; weak D call: TRBD2 (5 bases). The CDR3 is made up of 13 amino acids. CDR1 is SSHAT and CDR2 is FNYEAQ in the germline V gene (reference sequence). DNA of the CDR3: TGTGCTAGCAGCCACGGGGTGGGGTACGAGCAGTACTTC. Translating it yields CASSHGVGYEQYF.

CDR3 region: CASSSGQLEAFF. The CDR3 DNA reads TGTGCCAGCAGCTCGGGACAGCTTGAAGCTTTCTTT. The chain combines TRBV7-9 with TRBJ1-1; 7 bases line up with TRBD1. Germline-derived CDR1 and CDR2 are SEHNR and FQNEAQ (reference sequence). The CDR3 contains 12 residues. Unmatched junction bases numbered 3, after V lost 4 bases and J lost 7 bases. The whole variable domain, filled in from reference TRBV7-9 and TRBJ1-1, reads DTGVSQNPRHKITKRGQNVTFRCDPISEHNRLYWYRQTLGQGPEFLTYFQNEAQLEKSRLLSDRFSAERPKGSFSTLEIQRTEQGDSAMYLCASSSGQLEAFFGQGTRLTVV.

V is TRBV4-3 and J is TRBJ2-7, with unresolved D. Germline lookup yields CDR1 LGHNA and CDR2 YSLEER. The CDR3 has 14 amino acids. The V gene lost 1 base and the J gene lost 0 bases, with 7 bases spanning the gap. The CDR3 DNA reads as TGCGCCAGCAGCCAAGTAGGAAACTCCTACGAGCAGTACTTC. It encodes CASSQVGNSYEQYF.

The rearrangement joins TRBV9 to TRBJ2-1, with no clear D. Germline CDR1 and CDR2: SGDLS and YYNGEE. CDR3 size: 14 residues. The ends were cut back, 0 bases at V and 7 bases at J, with 11 bases in the middle. The CDR3 bases are TGTGCCAGCAGCGTAGCGGCCAAGGGAAATGAGCAGTTCTTC. It translates to CASSVAAKGNEQFF.

V usage is TRBV13 and J usage is TRBJ2-7, with no clear D. Looked up from germline, CDR1 is PRHDT and CDR2 is FYEKMQ (reference sequence). The CDR3 extends over 14 amino acids. V was shortened by 5 bases and J by 1 base, with 12 bases between the two germline ends. The CDR3: CASSLPTESYEQYF. The CDR3 DNA sequence: TGTGCCAGCAGCCTTCCGACCGAATCCTACGAGCAGTACTTC.

The rearrangement links TRBV9 to TRBJ2-1; the D is unclear. Germline V gene lookup returns CDR1 SGDLS and CDR2 YYNGEE. The V gene lost 3 bases and the J gene lost 9 bases, with 10 bases spanning the gap. The CDR3 sequence is 12 residues long. CDR3 sequence: CASSAVETEQFF. The DNA for the CDR3 is TGTGCCAGCAGCGCCGTAGAAACTGAGCAGTTCTTC. The full variable domain, its missing parts supplied by reference TRBV9 and TRBJ2-1, is DSGVTQTPKHLITATGQRVTLRCSPRSGDLSVYWYQQSLDQGLQFLIQYYNGEERAKGNILERFSAQQFPDLHSELNLSSLELGDSALYFCASSAVETEQFFGPGTRLTVL.

This clone appeared once. The chain employs TRBV9 and TRBJ1-2; D gene ambiguous. Per the germline V gene, CDR1 is SGDLS and CDR2 is YYNGEE. CDR3 size: 13 residues. The V end lost 4 bases, the J end lost 7 bases, and 14 bases lay between the germline ends. In DNA form, the CDR3 reads TGTGCCAGCAGCCCTGGGATAGGGCTTGGCTACACCTTC. Its translation is CASSPGIGLGYTF. Full variable domain (outside the CDR3, taken from reference TRBV9 and TRBJ1-2): DSGVTQTPKHLITATGQRVTLRCSPRSGDLSVYWYQQSLDQGLQFLIQYYNGEERAKGNILERFSAQQFPDLHSELNLSSLELGDSALYFCASSPGIGLGYTFGSGTRLTVV.

The chain joins TRBV4-3 to TRBJ1-1; D is unresolved. V was trimmed by 0 bases and J by 5 bases, leaving 16 bases between them. Germline lookup yields CDR1 LGHNA and CDR2 YSLEER. CDR3 length: 16 residues. The CDR3 spells CASSQDRNSAVTEAFF. For the CDR3, the DNA is TGCGCCAGCAGCCAAGATAGAAACAGTGCCGTTACTGAAGCTTTCTTT.

This chain uses TRBV30 with TRBJ1-1, with D perhaps TRBD1 (5 bases). Trimming took off 4 bases at V and 12 bases at J, with 15 bases between the two ends. The CDR3 extends over 11 amino acids. Germline V gene lookup returns CDR1 GTSNPN and CDR2 SVGIG (reference sequence). The CDR3 loop reads CAWTTGAATFF. The CDR3 DNA sequence: TGTGCCTGGACGACTGGGGCGGCAACTTTCTTT. Combining the CDR3 with reference TRBV30 and TRBJ1-1 gives the whole variable domain SQTIHQWPATLVQPVGSPLSLECTVEGTSNPNLYWYRQAAGRGLQLLFYSVGIGQISSEVPQNLSASRPQDRQFILSSKKLLLSDSGFYLCAWTTGAATFFGQGTRLTVV.

This chain connects TRBV7-6 to TRBJ2-7; 9 nucleotides align to TRBD1. Unmatched junction bases numbered 5, after V lost 5 bases and J lost 3 bases. The CDR3 consists of 14 residues. Germline V gene lookup returns CDR1 SGHVS and CDR2 FNYEAQ. Here the CDR3 DNA reads TGTGCCAGCAGCCCTATGACAGGGGGCTACGAGCAGTACTTC. Translation gives CASSPMTGGYEQYF.

The CDR3 DNA is TGTGCCAGCAGTTCCAGGACAGCCTATGGCTACACCTTC. This gives the protein CASSSRTAYGYTF. This chain connects TRBV27 to TRBJ1-2, with D perhaps TRBD1 (6 bases). The CDR3 consists of 13 residues. V was shortened by 4 bases and J by 4 bases, with 10 bases between the two germline ends. Germline CDR1 MNHEY, CDR2 SMNVEV (reference sequence).

The V gene is TRBV7-3, the J gene TRBJ2-1; perhaps D is TRBD1 or TRBD2 (6 bases each). This CDR3 is 15 amino acids long. Germline assignment: CDR1 SGHTA and CDR2 FQGTGA. V shed 5 bases and J shed 7 bases, with 18 bases lying between them. In nucleotides, the CDR3 is TGTGCCAGCAGCCTGACGGGGGCCCAAGGGAATGAGCAGTTCTTC. Translating it yields CASSLTGAQGNEQFF.

This clone occurred a few times. No DNA is shown, since the ends of the CDR3 on it are uncertain; the CDR3 is the one TCRdb lists. J is TRBJ2-2 and V is TRBV7-9; the D call of TRBD1 is as the table states it, not checked on the DNA. The CDR3 spans 16 amino acids, including both terminal residues. Germline V gene data show CDR1 as SEHNR and CDR2 as FQNEAQ (reference sequence). CDR3 sequence reads: CASSLGAGILSGSCFF.

The rearrangement links TRBV28 to TRBJ1-1; D unresolved. V dropped 2 bases and J dropped 11 bases, with 9 bases sitting between them. The CDR3 length is 11 residues. Germline values: CDR1 MDHEN, CDR2 SYDVKM. The chain's CDR3 is CASSLDRYAFF. The CDR3 DNA follows: TGTGCCAGCAGTTTAGATCGGTATGCTTTCTTT.

Ten or more counts support this clone. CDR3 region: CASSSGGAYEQYF. The DNA for the CDR3 is TGTGCCAGCTCTAGCGGGGGGGCCTACGAGCAGTACTTC. V is TRBV5-4 and J is TRBJ2-7; 12 nucleotides match TRBD2. V shed 7 bases, J shed 2 bases, and the junction held 1 base outside the gene matches. The CDR3 has 13 residues. Germline V CDR1 and CDR2: SGHNT, YYREEE (reference sequence).

V usage is TRBV27 and J usage is TRBJ2-3; 9 nucleotides match TRBD2. With 0 bases clipped from V and 1 base from J, the junction kept 2 bases outside the gene matches. Germline assignment: CDR1 MNHEY and CDR2 SMNVEV (reference sequence). The CDR3 contains 16 residues. The CDR3 protein is CASSLSPSGGTDTQYF. As DNA, the CDR3 is TGTGCCAGCAGTTTATCCCCTAGCGGGGGCACAGATACGCAGTATTTT.

V and J are TRBV4-1 and TRBJ2-4; TRBD2 agrees at 12 bases. V was clipped by 0 bases and J by 8 bases; unmatched bases: 8. The CDR3 consists of 17 residues. Germline lookup yields CDR1 MGHRA and CDR2 YSYEKL. CDR3 in DNA: TGCGCCAGCAGCCAAGACCTAGCGGGGGGGCTGGGAGACATTCAGTACTTC. Translating it yields CASSQDLAGGLGDIQYF.

The J gene is TRBJ2-2, the V gene TRBV30; 7 bases are a match to TRBD2. J was trimmed by 4 bases and V by 4 bases; bases with no gene match: 6. Germline CDR1 and CDR2: GTSNPN and SVGIG (reference sequence). The CDR3 is 14 residues long. The CDR3 spells CAWTSGTGTGELFF. The CDR3 DNA is TGTGCCTGGACCAGCGGGACGGGCACCGGGGAGCTGTTTTTT.

The chain carries TRBV6-5 and TRBJ2-2; no clear D gene. Germline CDR1 and CDR2: MNHEY and SVGAGI. This CDR3 comprises 14 residues. With 0 bases removed from V and 2 bases from J, the gap between germline ends came to 4 bases. In nucleotides, the CDR3 is TGTGCCAGCAGTTACTCCTTAAACACCGGGGAGCTGTTTTTT. This sequence encodes CASSYSLNTGELFF.

This chain links TRBV7-6 with TRBJ2-1; a weak D match, TRBD2 (5 bases). CDR1 and CDR2 from the germline V gene are SGHVS and FNYEAQ. This CDR3 is built from 16 residues. Trimming left V 2 bases short and J 0 bases short, with 11 bases between. Here the CDR3 DNA reads TGTGCCAGCAGCTTATTGGGAGAGAGCTCCTACAATGAGCAGTTCTTC. Its translation: CASSLLGESSYNEQFF.

The J gene is TRBJ2-3, the V gene TRBV7-2; a weak D match, TRBD1 (6 bases). The germline V and J ends were trimmed by 3 bases and 6 bases, with 16 bases remaining between them. CDR1 and CDR2 from the germline V gene are SGHTA and FQGNSA. This CDR3 spans 15 amino acids. The CDR3 DNA reads as TGTGCCAGCAGCTTGAGGGGGAACAGGAGGGATACGCAGTATTTT. Protein: CASSLRGNRRDTQYF.